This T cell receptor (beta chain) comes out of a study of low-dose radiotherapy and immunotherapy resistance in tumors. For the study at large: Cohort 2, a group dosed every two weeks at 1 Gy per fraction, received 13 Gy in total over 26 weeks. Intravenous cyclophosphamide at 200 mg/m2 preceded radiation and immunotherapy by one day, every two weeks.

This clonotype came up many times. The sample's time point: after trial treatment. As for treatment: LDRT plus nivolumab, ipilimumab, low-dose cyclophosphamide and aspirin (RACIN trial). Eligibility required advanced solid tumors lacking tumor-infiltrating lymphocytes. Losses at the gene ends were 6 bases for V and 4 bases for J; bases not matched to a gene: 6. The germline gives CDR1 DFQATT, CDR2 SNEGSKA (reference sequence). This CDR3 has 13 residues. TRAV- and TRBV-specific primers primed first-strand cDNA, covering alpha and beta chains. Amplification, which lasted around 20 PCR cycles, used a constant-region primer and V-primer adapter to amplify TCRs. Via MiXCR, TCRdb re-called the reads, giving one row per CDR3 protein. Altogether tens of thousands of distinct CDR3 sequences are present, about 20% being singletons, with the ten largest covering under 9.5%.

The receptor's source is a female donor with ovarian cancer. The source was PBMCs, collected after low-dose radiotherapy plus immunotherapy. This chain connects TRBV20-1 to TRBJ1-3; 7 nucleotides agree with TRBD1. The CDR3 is CSAPLGGGNTIYF. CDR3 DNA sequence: TGCAGTGCCCCTTTAGGGGGCGGAAACACCATATATTTT.